These 3 T cell receptor beta chains came from one sample sequenced in a study of Ad26.COV2.S vaccination and SARS-CoV-2 variants. Data came from immunoSEQ multiplex PCR; TCRdb stores just in-frame clones and leaves some out. The table records hundreds of thousands of clones, 89% of them present only once. Regarding treatment: approximately 18 received Ad26.COV2.S at low or high dose, single or two shots; roughly 5 received placebo; per-sample allocation not given. At day 63 after the first vaccine or placebo injection, samples were drawn. Sequencing used peripheral blood, obtained in a trial of Ad26.COV2.S vaccine versus placebo. Receptors originate from a person aged 18-60 years who received the Ad26.COV2.S COVID-19 vaccine or a placebo.

J is TRBJ2-5 and V is TRBV7-2; weak D call: TRBD2 (6 bases). The CDR3 is made up of 15 amino acids. Germline CDR1 is SGHTA and CDR2 is FQGNSA. Trimming shortened V by 2 bases and J by 5 bases, and 15 bases separated the two germline ends. DNA for the CDR3: TGTGCCAGCAGCTTATGGGACGGGGGAGCGGAGACCCAGTACTTC. Translated: CASSLWDGGAETQYF. Supplemented by reference TRBV7-2 and TRBJ2-5, the full variable domain reads GAGVSQSPSNKVTEKGKDVELRCDPISGHTALYWYRQSLGQGLEFLIYFQGNSAPDKSGLPSDRFSAERTGGSVSTLTIQRTQQEDSAVYLCASSLWDGGAETQYFGPGTRLLVL.

The chain couples TRBV5-3 to TRBJ1-1; unclear D gene. TRBV5-3 is placed among ORFs of uncertain function. V gave up 9 bases and J gave up 0 bases, with 9 bases separating them. CDR3 length: 12 residues. The CDR3 region is CATDLVNTEAFF. CDR3 DNA: TGTGCCACCGATCTGGTGAACACTGAAGCTTTCTTT.

The genes are TRBV30 and TRBJ1-6; D gene uncertain. Germline CDR1 GTSNPN, CDR2 SVGIG (reference sequence). The CDR3 loop spans 17 amino acids. The V gene lost 0 bases and the J gene lost 7 bases, with 19 bases spanning the gap. CDR3 DNA: TGTGCCTGGAGTGTACCTTTGGGTGACCTGGGGAATTCACCCCTCCACTTT. As protein: CAWSVPLGDLGNSPLHF.